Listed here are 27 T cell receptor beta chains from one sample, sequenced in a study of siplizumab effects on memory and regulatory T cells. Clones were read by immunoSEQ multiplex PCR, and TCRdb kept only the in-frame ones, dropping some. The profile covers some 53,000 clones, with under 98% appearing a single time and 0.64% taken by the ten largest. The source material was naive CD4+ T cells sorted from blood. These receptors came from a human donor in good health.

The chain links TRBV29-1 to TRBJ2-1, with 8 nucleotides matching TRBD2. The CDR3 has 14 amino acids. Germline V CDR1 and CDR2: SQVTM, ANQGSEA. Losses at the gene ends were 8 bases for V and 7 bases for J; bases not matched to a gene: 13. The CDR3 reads CSLHPGLEMNEQFF. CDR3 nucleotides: TGCAGCCTACACCCGGGACTAGAGATGAATGAGCAGTTCTTC.

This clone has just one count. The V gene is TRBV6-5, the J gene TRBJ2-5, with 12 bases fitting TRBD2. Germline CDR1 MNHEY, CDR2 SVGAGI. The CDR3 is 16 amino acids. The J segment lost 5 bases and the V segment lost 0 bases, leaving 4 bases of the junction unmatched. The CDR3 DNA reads TGTGCCAGCAGTTACTCGACTAGCGGGAGTGGGGAGACCCAGTACTTC. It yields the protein CASSYSTSGSGETQYF.

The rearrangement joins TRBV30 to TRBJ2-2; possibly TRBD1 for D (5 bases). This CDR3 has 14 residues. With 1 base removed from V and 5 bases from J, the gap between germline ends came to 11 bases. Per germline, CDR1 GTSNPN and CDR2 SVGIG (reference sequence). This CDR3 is CAWSDRKVTGELFF. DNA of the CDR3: TGTGCCTGGAGTGACAGGAAAGTTACCGGGGAGCTGTTTTTT.

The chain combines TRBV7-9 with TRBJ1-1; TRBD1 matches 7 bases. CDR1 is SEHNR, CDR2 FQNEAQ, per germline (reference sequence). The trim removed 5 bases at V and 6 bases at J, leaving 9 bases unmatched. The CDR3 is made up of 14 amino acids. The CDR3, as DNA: TGTGCCAGCAGCACGACAGGGCCAGTCTCTGAAGCTTTCTTT. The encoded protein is CASSTTGPVSEAFF.

CDR3: CASNSGRNTGELFF. Here the CDR3 DNA reads TGTGCCAGCAATTCAGGCAGGAACACCGGGGAGCTGTTTTTT. V gene TRBV2 combines with J gene TRBJ2-2; D ambiguous. This CDR3 is built from 14 residues. Trimming cost V 7 bases and J 1 base, with 10 bases left between them. From germline, CDR1 is SNHLY and CDR2 FYNNEI.

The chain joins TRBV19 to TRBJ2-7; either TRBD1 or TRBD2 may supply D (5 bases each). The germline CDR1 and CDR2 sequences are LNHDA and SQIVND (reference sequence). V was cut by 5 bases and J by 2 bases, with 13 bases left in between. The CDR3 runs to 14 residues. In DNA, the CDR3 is TGTGCCAGTAGTCTCGACGGGGCAACCTACGAGCAGTACTTC. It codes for CASSLDGATYEQYF.

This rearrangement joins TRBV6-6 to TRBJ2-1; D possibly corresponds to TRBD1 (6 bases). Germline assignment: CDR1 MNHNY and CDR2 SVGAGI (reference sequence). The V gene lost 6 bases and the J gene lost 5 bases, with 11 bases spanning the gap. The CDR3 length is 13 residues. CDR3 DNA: TGTGCCAGCAGGTGGACAGTACACAATGAGCAGTTCTTC. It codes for CASRWTVHNEQFF.

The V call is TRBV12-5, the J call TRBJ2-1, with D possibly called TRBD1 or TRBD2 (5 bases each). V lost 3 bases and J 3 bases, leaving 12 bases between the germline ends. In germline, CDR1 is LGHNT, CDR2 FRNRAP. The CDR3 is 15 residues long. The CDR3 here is CASGFQGGGYNEQFF. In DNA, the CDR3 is TGTGCTAGTGGTTTCCAGGGTGGGGGCTACAATGAGCAGTTCTTC. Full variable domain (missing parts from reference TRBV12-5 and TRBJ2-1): DARVTQTPRHKVTEMGQEVTMRCQPILGHNTVFWYRQTMMQGLELLAYFRNRAPLDDSGMPKDRFSAEMPDATLATLKIQPSEPRDSAVYFCASGFQGGGYNEQFFGPGTRLTVL.

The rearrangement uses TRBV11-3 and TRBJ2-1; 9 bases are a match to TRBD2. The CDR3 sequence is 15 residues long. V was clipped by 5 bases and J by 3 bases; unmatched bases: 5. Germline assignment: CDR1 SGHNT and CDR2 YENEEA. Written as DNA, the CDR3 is TGTGCCAGCAGCATAGCGGGAGTTCACTACAATGAGCAGTTCTTC. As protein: CASSIAGVHYNEQFF.

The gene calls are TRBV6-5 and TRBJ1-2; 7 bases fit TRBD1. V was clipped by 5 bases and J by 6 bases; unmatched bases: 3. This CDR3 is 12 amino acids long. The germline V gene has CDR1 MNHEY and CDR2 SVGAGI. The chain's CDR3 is CASSTTGDGYTF. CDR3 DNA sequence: TGTGCCAGCAGTACTACAGGGGATGGCTACACCTTC.

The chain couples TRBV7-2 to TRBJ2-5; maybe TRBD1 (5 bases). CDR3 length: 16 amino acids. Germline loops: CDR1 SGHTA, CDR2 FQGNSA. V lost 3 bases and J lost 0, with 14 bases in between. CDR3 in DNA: TGTGCCAGCAGCTTCGACAGAGGCAAGTACCAAGAGACCCAGTACTTC. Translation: CASSFDRGKYQETQYF.

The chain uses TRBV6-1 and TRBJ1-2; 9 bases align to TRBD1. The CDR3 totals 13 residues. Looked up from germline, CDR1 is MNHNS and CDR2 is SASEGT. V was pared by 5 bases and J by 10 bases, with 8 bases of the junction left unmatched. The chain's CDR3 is CASSIGQGIDYTF. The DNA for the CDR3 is TGTGCCAGCAGTATCGGACAGGGGATTGACTACACCTTC.

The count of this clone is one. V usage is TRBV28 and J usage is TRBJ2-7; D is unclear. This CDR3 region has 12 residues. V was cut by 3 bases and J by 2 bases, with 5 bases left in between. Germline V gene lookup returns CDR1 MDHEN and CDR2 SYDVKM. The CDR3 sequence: CASSFRPYEQYF. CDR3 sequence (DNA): TGTGCCAGCAGTTTCCGACCCTACGAGCAGTACTTC.

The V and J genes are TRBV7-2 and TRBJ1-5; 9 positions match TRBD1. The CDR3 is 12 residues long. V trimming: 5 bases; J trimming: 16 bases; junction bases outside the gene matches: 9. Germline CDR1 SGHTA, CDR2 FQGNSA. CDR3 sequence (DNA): TGTGCCAGCAGCCATGGGACAGGGCCCCCCCATTTT. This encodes CASSHGTGPPHF.

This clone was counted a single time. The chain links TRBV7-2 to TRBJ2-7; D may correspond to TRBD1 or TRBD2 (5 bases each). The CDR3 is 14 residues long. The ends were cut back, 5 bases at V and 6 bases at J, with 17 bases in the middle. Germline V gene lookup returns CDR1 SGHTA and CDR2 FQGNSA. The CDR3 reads CASSQVRGPREQYF. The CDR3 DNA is TGTGCCAGCAGCCAGGTCCGGGGCCCCCGCGAGCAGTACTTC.

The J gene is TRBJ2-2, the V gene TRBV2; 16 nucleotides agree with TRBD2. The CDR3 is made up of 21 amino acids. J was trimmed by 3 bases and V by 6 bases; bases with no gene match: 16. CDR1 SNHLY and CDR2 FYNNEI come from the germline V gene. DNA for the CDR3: TGTGCCAGCAGCGAAAAACTATCCGGGACTAGCGGGAGGGCCCACACCGGGGAGCTGTTTTTT. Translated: CASSEKLSGTSGRAHTGELFF.

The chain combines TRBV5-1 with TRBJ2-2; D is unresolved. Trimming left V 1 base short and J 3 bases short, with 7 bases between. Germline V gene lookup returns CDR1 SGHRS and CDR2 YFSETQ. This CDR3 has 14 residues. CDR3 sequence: CASSLIPHTGELFF. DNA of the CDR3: TGCGCCAGCAGCTTGATCCCTCACACCGGGGAGCTGTTTTTT.

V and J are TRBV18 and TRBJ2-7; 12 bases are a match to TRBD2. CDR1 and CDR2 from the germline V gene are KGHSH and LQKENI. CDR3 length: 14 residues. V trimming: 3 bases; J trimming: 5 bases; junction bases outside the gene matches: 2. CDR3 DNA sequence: TGTGCCAGCTCACCGACTAGCGGGAGTCACGAGCAGTACTTC. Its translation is CASSPTSGSHEQYF. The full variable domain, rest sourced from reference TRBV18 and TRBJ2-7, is NAGVMQNPRHLVRRRGQEARLRCSPMKGHSHVYWYRQLPEEGLKFMVYLQKENIIDESGMPKERFSAEFPKEGPSILRIQQVVRGDSAAYFCASSPTSGSHEQYFGPGTRLTVT.

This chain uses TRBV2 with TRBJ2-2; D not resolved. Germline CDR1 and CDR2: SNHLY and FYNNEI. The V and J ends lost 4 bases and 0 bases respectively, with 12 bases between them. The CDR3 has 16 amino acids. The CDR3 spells CASSVWRLANTGELFF. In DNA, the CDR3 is TGTGCCAGCAGTGTATGGCGTTTGGCGAACACCGGGGAGCTGTTTTTT.

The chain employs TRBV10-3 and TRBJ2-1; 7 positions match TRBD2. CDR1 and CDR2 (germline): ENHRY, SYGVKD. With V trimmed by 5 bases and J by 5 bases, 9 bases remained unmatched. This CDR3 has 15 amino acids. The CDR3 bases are TGTGCCATCAGTTCCGCCGGGACTACTGACAATGAGCAGTTCTTC. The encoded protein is CAISSAGTTDNEQFF.

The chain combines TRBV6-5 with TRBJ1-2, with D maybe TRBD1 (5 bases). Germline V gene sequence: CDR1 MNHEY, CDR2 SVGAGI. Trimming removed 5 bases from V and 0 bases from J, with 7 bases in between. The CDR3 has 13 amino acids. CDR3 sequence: CASSRTSNYGYTF. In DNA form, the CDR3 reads TGTGCCAGCAGTAGGACATCTAACTATGGCTACACCTTC.

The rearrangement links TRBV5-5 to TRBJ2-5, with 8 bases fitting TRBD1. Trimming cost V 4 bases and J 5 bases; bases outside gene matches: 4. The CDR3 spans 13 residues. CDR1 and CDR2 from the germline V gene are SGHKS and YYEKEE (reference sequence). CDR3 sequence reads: CASSPGGEETQYF. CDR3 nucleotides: TGTGCCAGCAGCCCAGGGGGCGAGGAGACCCAGTACTTC.

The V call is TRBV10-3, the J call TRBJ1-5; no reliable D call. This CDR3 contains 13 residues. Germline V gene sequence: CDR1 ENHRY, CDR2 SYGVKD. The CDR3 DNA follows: TGTGCATCAGACAAGAATAGCAATCAGCCCCAGCATTTT. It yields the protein CASDKNSNQPQHF.

The CDR3 region has the DNA TGTGCCAGCAGCTGGACGGGACTAGCGGGAGTAGAGACCCAGTACTTC. This gives the protein CASSWTGLAGVETQYF. The chain carries TRBV5-8 and TRBJ2-5; the match to TRBD2 covers 14 bases. V dropped 3 bases and J dropped 4; count of bases not matched to a gene: 5. Looked up from germline, CDR1 is SGHTS and CDR2 is YDEGEE. CDR3 size: 16 residues.

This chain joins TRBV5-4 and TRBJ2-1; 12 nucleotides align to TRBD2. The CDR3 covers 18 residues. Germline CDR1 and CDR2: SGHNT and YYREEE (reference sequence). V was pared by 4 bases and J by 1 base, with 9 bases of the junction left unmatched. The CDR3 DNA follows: TGTGCCAGCAGCCAGGGTAGGACTAGCGGGAAATCCTACAATGAGCAGTTCTTC. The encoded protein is CASSQGRTSGKSYNEQFF.

The CDR3 reads CASSQSRVDDSPLHF. CDR3 in DNA: TGCGCCAGCAGCCAATCCAGGGTCGACGACTCACCCCTCCACTTT. This rearrangement joins TRBV4-3 to TRBJ1-6, with D possibly being TRBD1 (5 bases). This CDR3 spans 15 amino acids. Trimming cost V 2 bases and J 10 bases, with 15 bases left between them. CDR1 is LGHNA and CDR2 is YSLEER in the germline V gene.

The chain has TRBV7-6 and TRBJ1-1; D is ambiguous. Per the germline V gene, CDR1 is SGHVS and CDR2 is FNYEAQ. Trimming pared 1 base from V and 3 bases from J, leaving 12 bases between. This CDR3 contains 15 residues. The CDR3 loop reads CASSLDRRADTEAFF. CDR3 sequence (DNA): TGTGCCAGCAGCTTAGACCGGAGGGCCGACACTGAAGCTTTCTTT.